Below, one TCR beta chain is given with its context. What it recognizes is unknown. This specimen comes from a study of shared clonotypes between healthy human individuals. Study as a whole: A donor's plate count was three for CD4 naive and three for CD4 memory; CD8 naive had two and CD8 memory one.

TCRdb keeps only in-frame clones here, not all; method: immunoSEQ multiplex PCR. Of around 200,000 clones in the sample, approximately 61% are singletons; the top ten hold 8% to 13%. V was trimmed by 2 bases and J by 3 bases, leaving 13 bases between them. Per the germline V gene, CDR1 is KGHSH and CDR2 is LQKENI. The CDR3 covers 15 residues. Findings and caveats of the study: Collection of samples was limited to blood; tissue repertoires likely differ. It was the few donors that limited the genetic and exposure-history diversity represented.

The receptor comes from a man aged 30 to 39 in good health. The rearrangement joins TRBV18 to TRBJ1-2, with D tentatively TRBD1 (6 bases). The specimen was memory CD4+ T cells sorted from blood. The subset: CD45RA-negative fraction. This chain's CDR3 is CASSPSLRGDYGYTF. The CDR3 DNA is TGTGCCAGCTCACCAAGTCTCAGGGGCGACTATGGCTACACCTTC.